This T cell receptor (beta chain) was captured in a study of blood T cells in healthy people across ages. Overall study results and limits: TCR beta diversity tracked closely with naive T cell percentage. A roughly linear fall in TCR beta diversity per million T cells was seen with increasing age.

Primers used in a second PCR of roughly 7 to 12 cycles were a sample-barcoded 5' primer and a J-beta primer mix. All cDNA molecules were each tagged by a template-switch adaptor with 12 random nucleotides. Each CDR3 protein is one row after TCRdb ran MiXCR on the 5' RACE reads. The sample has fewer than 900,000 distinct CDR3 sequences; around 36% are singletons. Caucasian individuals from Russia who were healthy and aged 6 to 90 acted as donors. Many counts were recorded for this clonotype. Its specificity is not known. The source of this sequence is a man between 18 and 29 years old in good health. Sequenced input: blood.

CDR3 loop: CASSNQDNEQFF. CDR3 nucleotides: TGTGCCAGTTCGAATCAGGACAATGAGCAGTTCTTC. The chain couples TRBV2 to TRBJ2-1; D is undetermined. The CDR3 loop spans 12 amino acids. CDR1 is SNHLY, CDR2 FYNNEI, per germline. The V and J ends lost 9 bases and 5 bases respectively, with 11 bases between them.